These 18 T cell receptor beta chains originate from one sample sequenced in a study of OX40 agonist ivuxolimab in advanced cancers. Method: immunoSEQ multiplex PCR; TCRdb's copy keeps in-frame clones and lacks some. This sample has approximately 120,000 clones, with 85% to 95% found just once. Material: CD4+ or CD8+ T cells sorted from blood, obtained in a trial of the OX40 agonist ivuxolimab. The receptors were sampled from an adult with an advanced solid tumor such as melanoma, head and neck, liver or kidney cancer.

The V call is TRBV7-9, the J call TRBJ2-5; weak D call: TRBD2 (6 bases). CDR3 length equals 14 residues. V shed 5 bases and J shed 2 bases, with 12 bases lying between them. CDR1 and CDR2 from the germline V gene are SEHNR and FQNEAQ (reference sequence). CDR3: CASSPGGAQETQYF. The CDR3 nucleotides are TGTGCCAGCAGCCCTGGCGGGGCTCAAGAGACCCAGTACTTC.

CDR3 in amino acids: CASSWTVKNTEAFF. DNA for the CDR3: TGTGCCAGCAGCTGGACAGTTAAGAACACTGAAGCTTTCTTT. The rearrangement joins TRBV6-6 to TRBJ1-1; perhaps TRBD1 as D (6 bases). Trimming left V 6 bases short and J 1 base short, with 12 bases between. The CDR3 runs 14 residues. CDR1 is MNHNY, CDR2 SVGAGI, per germline (reference sequence).

The chain joins TRBV12-5 to TRBJ2-7, with D perhaps matching TRBD1 (6 bases). This CDR3 spans 15 amino acids. CDR1 is LGHNT and CDR2 is FRNRAP in the germline V gene. V shed 2 bases and J shed 3 bases, with 14 bases lying between them. Here the CDR3 reads CASGLSTGLVYEQYF. CDR3 nucleotide sequence: TGTGCTAGTGGTTTGTCGACAGGTTTGGTCTACGAGCAGTACTTC.

This chain connects TRBV7-9 to TRBJ2-3; 8 bases align to TRBD2. Germline assignment: CDR1 SEHNR and CDR2 FQNEAQ (reference sequence). Trimming cost V 0 bases and J 6 bases; bases outside gene matches: 11. CDR3 length: 17 residues. In nucleotides, the CDR3 is TGTGCCAGCAGCTTAGCGGCCAGCGGGAGAACCCCGGATACGCAGTATTTT. It is translated as CASSLAASGRTPDTQYF.

The CDR3 sequence is CASRIEWSSYNEQFF. Here the CDR3 DNA reads TGCGCCAGCAGAATAGAGTGGAGCTCCTACAATGAGCAGTTCTTC. The V and J genes are TRBV5-1 and TRBJ2-1; D is unresolved. In germline, CDR1 is SGHRS, CDR2 YFSETQ. The CDR3 has 15 amino acids. With 5 bases removed from V and 0 bases from J, the gap between germline ends came to 12 bases.

The chain employs TRBV5-6 and TRBJ2-3; perhaps D is TRBD1 or TRBD2 (6 bases each). Trimming took off 2 bases at V and 4 bases at J, with 14 bases between the two ends. The CDR3 is 15 amino acids. Germline CDR1 is SGHDT and CDR2 is YYEEEE. This CDR3 is CASSFTPGEADTQYF. The DNA of the CDR3 is TGTGCCAGCAGCTTCACCCCAGGGGAGGCAGATACGCAGTATTTT.

The chain combines TRBV18 with TRBJ1-4, with D maybe TRBD1 (6 bases). Germline V gene data show CDR1 as KGHSH and CDR2 as LQKENI. This CDR3 has 16 residues. V lost 8 bases, J lost 3 bases, and 19 bases lay in between. CDR3 bases: TGTGCCAGCGGCGACAGGACCCAGGCCGCTAATGAAAAACTGTTTTTT. Protein: CASGDRTQAANEKLFF.

The chain employs TRBV19 and TRBJ1-1, with D possibly TRBD1 on 5 matching bases. The CDR3 has 18 amino acids. Germline V gives CDR1 LNHDA, CDR2 SQIVND (reference sequence). Trimming took 0 bases from V and 0 from J, leaving 17 bases between them. The DNA of the CDR3 is TGTGCCAGTAGTATAGATCTTTTGGCGGCAGGGTTGAACACTGAAGCTTTCTTT. Its translation is CASSIDLLAAGLNTEAFF.

CDR3 nucleotides: TGTGCCATCAGGGTCCTAGCGGGACCTAGGGATGAGCAGTTCTTC. The encoded protein is CAIRVLAGPRDEQFF. The chain is built from TRBV10-3 and TRBJ2-1, with 9 bases that match TRBD2. In germline, CDR1 is ENHRY, CDR2 SYGVKD. This CDR3 has 15 residues. Losses at the gene ends were 6 bases for V and 8 bases for J; bases not matched to a gene: 11.

The J gene is TRBJ2-5, the V gene TRBV7-9, with 7 positions matching TRBD2. Germline CDR1 is SEHNR and CDR2 is FQNEAQ (reference sequence). V lost 3 bases to trimming and J lost 5 bases; unmatched junction nucleotides: 12. This CDR3 region has 16 residues. The CDR3 spells CASSFGVQRGTETQYF. The CDR3 DNA reads as TGTGCCAGCAGCTTCGGGGTACAGCGGGGTACGGAGACCCAGTACTTC.

The genes are TRBV19 and TRBJ1-2; the match to TRBD1 covers 8 bases. From germline, CDR1 is LNHDA and CDR2 SQIVND (reference sequence). This CDR3 region has 16 residues. J was trimmed by 4 bases and V by 1 base; bases with no gene match: 8. The CDR3 reads CASSIGSGQGPYGYTF. The CDR3 region has the DNA TGTGCCAGTAGTATAGGGTCCGGACAGGGACCCTATGGCTACACCTTC.

J is TRBJ1-1 and V is TRBV6-5; D remains unclear. V gave up 0 bases and J gave up 1 base, with 6 bases separating them. Germline-derived CDR1 and CDR2 are MNHEY and SVGAGI. The CDR3 has 14 residues. This CDR3 is CASSYSLGNTEAFF. The CDR3 bases are TGTGCCAGCAGTTACTCTTTGGGGAACACTGAAGCTTTCTTT.

V and J are TRBV6-5 and TRBJ1-5; no clear D. V was pared by 5 bases and J by 11 bases, with 16 bases between. Germline assignment: CDR1 MNHEY and CDR2 SVGAGI. The CDR3 length is 13 residues. The CDR3 reads CASSTSPNSAQHF. CDR3 nucleotide sequence: TGTGCCAGCAGTACCTCCCCCAACAGTGCCCAGCATTTT.

The chain links TRBV27 to TRBJ2-3; D is unclear. Germline V gene data show CDR1 as MNHEY and CDR2 as SMNVEV (reference sequence). Trimming took off 4 bases at V and 0 bases at J, with 11 bases between the two ends. The CDR3 spans 15 residues. The CDR3 sequence is CASSYIGASTDTQYF. For the CDR3, the DNA is TGTGCCAGCAGTTATATAGGAGCGAGCACAGATACGCAGTATTTT.

The gene calls are TRBV2 and TRBJ2-3; D is uncertain. CDR1 and CDR2 from the germline V gene are SNHLY and FYNNEI. The CDR3 is 15 amino acids. The V end lost 7 bases, the J end lost 2 bases, and 16 bases lay between the germline ends. The DNA of the CDR3 is TGTGCCAGCACTAAGACGGGTTCTTACACAGATACGCAGTATTTT. It is translated as CASTKTGSYTDTQYF.

The gene calls are TRBV2 and TRBJ1-5, with no clear D. This CDR3 region has 18 residues. Germline V gene lookup returns CDR1 SNHLY and CDR2 FYNNEI. The V end was cut by 4 bases, the J end by 0 bases, with 19 bases between. CDR3 bases: TGTGCCAGCAGTGGGCCAAGGACCTTGCCGACTAGCAATCAGCCCCAGCATTTT. Its protein product is CASSGPRTLPTSNQPQHF.

The chain carries TRBV7-9 and TRBJ2-2, with 9 positions matching TRBD1. The trim removed 3 bases at V and 5 bases at J, leaving 4 bases unmatched. The CDR3 sequence is 15 residues long. Per the germline V gene, CDR1 is SEHNR and CDR2 is FQNEAQ (reference sequence). CDR3 residues: CASSFRTGVTGELFF. As DNA, the CDR3 is TGTGCCAGCAGCTTTCGGACAGGGGTAACCGGGGAGCTGTTTTTT.

The chain recombines TRBV5-1 with TRBJ2-5; 8 bases map to TRBD2. The CDR3 loop spans 15 amino acids. The V gene end was trimmed by 4 bases and the J gene end by 5 bases; junction bases not matched to a gene: 10. CDR1 and CDR2 (germline): SGHRS, YFSETQ. In DNA, the CDR3 is TGCGCCAGCAGCCCGTCCGGGACTAGGGGGGAGACCCAGTACTTC. Its translation is CASSPSGTRGETQYF. The full variable domain, in which reference TRBV5-1 and TRBJ2-5 provide the parts outside the CDR3, is KAGVTQTPRYLIKTRGQQVTLSCSPISGHRSVSWYQQTPGQGLQFLFEYFSETQRNKGNFPGRFSGRQFSNSRSEMNVSTLELGDSALYLCASSPSGTRGETQYFGPGTRLLVL.